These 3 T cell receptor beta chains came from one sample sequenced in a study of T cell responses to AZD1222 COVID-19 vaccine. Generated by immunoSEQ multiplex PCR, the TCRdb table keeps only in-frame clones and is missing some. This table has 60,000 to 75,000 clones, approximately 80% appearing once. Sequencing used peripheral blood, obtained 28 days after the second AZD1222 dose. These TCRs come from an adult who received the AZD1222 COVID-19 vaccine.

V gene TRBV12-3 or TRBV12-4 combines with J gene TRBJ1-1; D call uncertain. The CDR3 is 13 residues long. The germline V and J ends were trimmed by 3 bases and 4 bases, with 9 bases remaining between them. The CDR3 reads CASSFDSVTEAFF. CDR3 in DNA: TGTGCCAGCAGTTTCGATTCGGTCACTGAAGCTTTCTTT.

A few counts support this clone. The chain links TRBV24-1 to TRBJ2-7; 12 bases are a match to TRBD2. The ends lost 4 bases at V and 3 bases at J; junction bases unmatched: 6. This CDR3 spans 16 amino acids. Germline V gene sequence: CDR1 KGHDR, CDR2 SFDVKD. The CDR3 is CATSDRGLAGVYEQYF. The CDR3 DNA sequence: TGTGCCACCAGTGACCGGGGACTAGCGGGTGTCTACGAGCAGTACTTC.

CDR3 sequence reads: CASSLNPRRGRNQPQHF. The CDR3 DNA reads as TGTGCCAGCAGCTTAAACCCCCGCAGGGGCCGCAATCAGCCCCAGCATTTT. The genes are TRBV7-8 and TRBJ1-5; D is possibly TRBD1 (6 bases). The V gene's germline CDR1 is SGHVS and CDR2 FQNEAQ. The V end was cut by 2 bases, the J end by 2 bases, with 16 bases between. The CDR3 extends over 17 amino acids.